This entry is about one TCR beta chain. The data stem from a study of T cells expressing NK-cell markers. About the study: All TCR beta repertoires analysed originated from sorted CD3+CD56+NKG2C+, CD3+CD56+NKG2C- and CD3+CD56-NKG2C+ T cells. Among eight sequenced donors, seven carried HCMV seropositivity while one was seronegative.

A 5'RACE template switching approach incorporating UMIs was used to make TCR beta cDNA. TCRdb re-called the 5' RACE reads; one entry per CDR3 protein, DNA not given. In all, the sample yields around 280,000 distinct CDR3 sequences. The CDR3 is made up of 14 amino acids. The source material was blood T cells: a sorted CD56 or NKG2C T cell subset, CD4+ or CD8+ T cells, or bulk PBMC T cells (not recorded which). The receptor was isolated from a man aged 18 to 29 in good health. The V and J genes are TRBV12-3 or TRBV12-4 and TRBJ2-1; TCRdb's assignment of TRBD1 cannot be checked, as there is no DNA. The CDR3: CASSLDRAENEQFF.